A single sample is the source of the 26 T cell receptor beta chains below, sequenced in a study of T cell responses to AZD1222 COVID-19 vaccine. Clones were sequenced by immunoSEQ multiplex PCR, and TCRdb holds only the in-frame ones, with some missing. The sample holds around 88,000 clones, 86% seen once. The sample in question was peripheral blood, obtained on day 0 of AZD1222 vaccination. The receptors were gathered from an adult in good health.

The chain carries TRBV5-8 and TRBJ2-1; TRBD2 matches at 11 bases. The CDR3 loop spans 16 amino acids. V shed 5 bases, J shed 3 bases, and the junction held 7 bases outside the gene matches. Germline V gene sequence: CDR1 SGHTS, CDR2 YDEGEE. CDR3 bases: TGTGCCAGCAGAGTAGCGGGGGGGCTTGTCTACAATGAGCAGTTCTTC. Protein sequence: CASRVAGGLVYNEQFF.

CDR3 nucleotide sequence: TGTGCCAGCAGCCGAGCCGACAGGGGGCGGACTGAAGCTTTCTTT. Translation gives CASSRADRGRTEAFF. The J gene is TRBJ1-1, the V gene TRBV3-1 (or the pseudogene TRBV3-2), with TRBD1 matching over 10 bases. V was pared by 4 bases and J by 5 bases, with 7 bases of the junction left unmatched. CDR3 length equals 15 residues. Germline V gene data show CDR1 as LGHDT and CDR2 as YNNKEL (reference sequence).

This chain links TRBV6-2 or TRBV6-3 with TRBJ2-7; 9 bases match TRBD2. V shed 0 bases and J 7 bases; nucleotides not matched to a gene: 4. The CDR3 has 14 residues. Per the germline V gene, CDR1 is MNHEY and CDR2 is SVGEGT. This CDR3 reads CASSYSGLAREQYF. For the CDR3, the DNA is TGTGCCAGCAGTTACTCGGGACTAGCTCGGGAGCAGTACTTC.

CDR3 sequence reads: CASSPGTASSYEQYF. CDR3 sequence (DNA): TGTGCCAGCAGCCCCGGGACGGCCTCCTCCTACGAGCAGTACTTC. V is TRBV7-6 and J is TRBJ2-7; D is perhaps TRBD1 or TRBD2 (5 bases each). Germline CDR1 SGHVS, CDR2 FNYEAQ. V lost 5 bases, J lost 0 bases, and 14 bases lay in between. This CDR3 contains 15 residues.

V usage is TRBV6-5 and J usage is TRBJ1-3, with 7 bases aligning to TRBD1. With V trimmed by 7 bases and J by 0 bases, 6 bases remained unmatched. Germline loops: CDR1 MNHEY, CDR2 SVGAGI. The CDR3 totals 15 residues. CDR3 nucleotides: TGTGCCAGCACCCAGGGACAGAGCTCTGGAAACACCATATATTTT. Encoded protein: CASTQGQSSGNTIYF.

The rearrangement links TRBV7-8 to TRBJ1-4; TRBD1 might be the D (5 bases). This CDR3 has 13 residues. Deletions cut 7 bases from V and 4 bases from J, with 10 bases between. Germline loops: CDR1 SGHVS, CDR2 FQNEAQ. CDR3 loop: CASTTDSNEKLFF. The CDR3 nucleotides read TGTGCCAGCACCACCGACAGTAATGAAAAACTGTTTTTT. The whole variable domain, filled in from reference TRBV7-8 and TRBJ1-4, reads GAGVSQSPRYKVAKRGQDVALRCDPISGHVSLFWYQQALGQGPEFLTYFQNEAQLDKSGLPSDRFFAERPEGSVSTLKIQRTQQEDSAVYLCASTTDSNEKLFFGSGTQLSVL.

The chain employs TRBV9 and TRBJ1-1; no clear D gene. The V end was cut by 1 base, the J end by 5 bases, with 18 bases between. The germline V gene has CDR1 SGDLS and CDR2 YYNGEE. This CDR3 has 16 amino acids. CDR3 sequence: CASSVNEATRGTEAFF. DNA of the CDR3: TGTGCCAGCAGCGTAAATGAGGCAACCCGGGGAACTGAAGCTTTCTTT.

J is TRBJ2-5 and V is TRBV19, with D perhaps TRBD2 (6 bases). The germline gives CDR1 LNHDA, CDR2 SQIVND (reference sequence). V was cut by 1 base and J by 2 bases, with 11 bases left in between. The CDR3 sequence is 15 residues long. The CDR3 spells CASSIGAGPQETQYF. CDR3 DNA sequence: TGTGCCAGTAGTATAGGGGCGGGACCGCAAGAGACCCAGTACTTC.

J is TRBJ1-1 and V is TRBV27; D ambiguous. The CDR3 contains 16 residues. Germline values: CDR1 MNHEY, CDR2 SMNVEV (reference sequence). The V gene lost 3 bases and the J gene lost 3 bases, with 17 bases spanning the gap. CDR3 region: CASSFRQRGRDTEAFF. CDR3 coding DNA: TGTGCCAGCAGTTTTCGCCAGCGAGGGCGGGACACTGAAGCTTTCTTT.

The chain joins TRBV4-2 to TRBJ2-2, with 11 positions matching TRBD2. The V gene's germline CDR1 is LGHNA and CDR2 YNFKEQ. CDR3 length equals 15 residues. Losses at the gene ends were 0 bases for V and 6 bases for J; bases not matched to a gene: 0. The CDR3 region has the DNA TGTGCCAGCAGCCAAGATAGCGGGGGGGCCGGGGAGCTGTTTTTT. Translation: CASSQDSGGAGELFF.

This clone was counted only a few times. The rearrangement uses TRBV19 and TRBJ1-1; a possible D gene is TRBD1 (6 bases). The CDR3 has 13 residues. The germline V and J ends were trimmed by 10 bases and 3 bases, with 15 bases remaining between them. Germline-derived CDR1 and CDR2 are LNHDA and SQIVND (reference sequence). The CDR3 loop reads CATCQRGDTEAFF. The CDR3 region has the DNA TGTGCCACCTGCCAAAGGGGGGACACTGAAGCTTTCTTT.

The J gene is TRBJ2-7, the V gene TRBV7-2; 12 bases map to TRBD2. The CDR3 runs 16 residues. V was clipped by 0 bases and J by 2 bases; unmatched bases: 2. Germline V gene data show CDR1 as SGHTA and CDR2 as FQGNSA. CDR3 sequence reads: CASSLALAGGPYEQYF. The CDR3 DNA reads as TGTGCCAGCAGCTTAGCGCTAGCGGGAGGGCCCTACGAGCAGTACTTC.

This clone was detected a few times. The CDR3 sequence is CASSYGYSGQETQYF. The CDR3 nucleotides read TGTGCCAGCAGTTACGGCTACAGTGGCCAAGAGACCCAGTACTTC. J is TRBJ2-5 and V is TRBV6-2 or TRBV6-3; D call uncertain. CDR1 is MNHEY and CDR2 is SVGEGT in the germline V gene. The ends were cut back, 2 bases at V and 1 base at J, with 11 bases in the middle. The CDR3 spans 15 residues.

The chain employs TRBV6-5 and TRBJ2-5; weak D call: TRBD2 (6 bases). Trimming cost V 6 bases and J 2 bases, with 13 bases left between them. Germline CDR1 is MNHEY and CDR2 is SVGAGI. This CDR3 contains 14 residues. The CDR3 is CASRYSGTQETQYF. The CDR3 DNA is TGTGCCAGCAGATATAGCGGAACTCAAGAGACCCAGTACTTC.

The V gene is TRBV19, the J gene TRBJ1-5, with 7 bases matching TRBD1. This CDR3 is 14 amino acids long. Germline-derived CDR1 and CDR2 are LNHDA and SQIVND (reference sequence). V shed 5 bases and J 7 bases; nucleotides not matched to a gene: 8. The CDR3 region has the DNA TGTGCCAGTAGTCCAACAGGGGATTGGCAGCCCCAGCATTTT. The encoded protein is CASSPTGDWQPQHF.

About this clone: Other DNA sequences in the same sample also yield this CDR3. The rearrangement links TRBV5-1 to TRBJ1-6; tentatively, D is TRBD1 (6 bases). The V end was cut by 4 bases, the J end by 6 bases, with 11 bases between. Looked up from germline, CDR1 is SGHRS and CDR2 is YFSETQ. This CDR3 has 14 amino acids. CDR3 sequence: CASSRTESNSPLHF. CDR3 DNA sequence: TGCGCCAGCAGCCGGACAGAGAGTAATTCACCCCTCCACTTT. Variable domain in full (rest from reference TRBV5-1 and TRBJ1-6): KAGVTQTPRYLIKTRGQQVTLSCSPISGHRSVSWYQQTPGQGLQFLFEYFSETQRNKGNFPGRFSGRQFSNSRSEMNVSTLELGDSALYLCASSRTESNSPLHFGNGTRLTVT.

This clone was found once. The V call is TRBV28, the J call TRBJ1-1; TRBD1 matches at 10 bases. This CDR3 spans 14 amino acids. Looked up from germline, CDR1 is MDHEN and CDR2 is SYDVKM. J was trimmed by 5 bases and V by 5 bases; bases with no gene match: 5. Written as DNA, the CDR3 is TGTGCCAGCAGTCGACAGGGGGCAGTGACTGAAGCTTTCTTT. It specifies CASSRQGAVTEAFF.

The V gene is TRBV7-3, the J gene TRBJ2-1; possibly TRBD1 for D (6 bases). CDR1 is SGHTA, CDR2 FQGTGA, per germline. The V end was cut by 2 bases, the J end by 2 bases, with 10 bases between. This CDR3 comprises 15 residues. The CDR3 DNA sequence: TGTGCCAGCAGCTTAGGCCCAGGGGCCTACAATGAGCAGTTCTTC. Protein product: CASSLGPGAYNEQFF.

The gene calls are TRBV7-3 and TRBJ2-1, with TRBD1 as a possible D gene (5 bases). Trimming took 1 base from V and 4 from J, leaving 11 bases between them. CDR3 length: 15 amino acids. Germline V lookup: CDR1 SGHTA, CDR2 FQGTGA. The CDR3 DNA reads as TGTGCCAGCAGCTTAAACAGTGGGGCTTACAATGAGCAGTTCTTC. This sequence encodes CASSLNSGAYNEQFF. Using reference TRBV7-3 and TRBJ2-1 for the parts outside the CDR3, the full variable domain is GAGVSQTPSNKVTEKGKYVELRCDPISGHTALYWYRQSLGQGPEFLIYFQGTGAADDSGLPNDRFFAVRPEGSVSTLKIQRTERGDSAVYLCASSLNSGAYNEQFFGPGTRLTVL.

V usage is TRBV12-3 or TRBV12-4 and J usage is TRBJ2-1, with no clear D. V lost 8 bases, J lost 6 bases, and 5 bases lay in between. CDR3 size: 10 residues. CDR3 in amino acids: CASGFNEQFF. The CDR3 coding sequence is TGTGCCAGCGGATTCAATGAGCAGTTCTTC.

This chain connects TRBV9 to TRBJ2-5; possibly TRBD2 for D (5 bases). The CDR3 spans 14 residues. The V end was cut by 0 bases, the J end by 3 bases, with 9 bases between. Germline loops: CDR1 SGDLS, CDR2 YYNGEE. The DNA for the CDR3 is TGTGCCAGCAGCGTAGGACTCGGGAAAGAGACCCAGTACTTC. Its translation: CASSVGLGKETQYF.

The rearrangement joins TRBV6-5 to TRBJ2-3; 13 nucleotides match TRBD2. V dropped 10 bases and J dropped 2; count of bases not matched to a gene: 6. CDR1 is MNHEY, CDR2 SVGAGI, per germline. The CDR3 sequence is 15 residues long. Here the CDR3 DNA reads TGTGCCAACCGAGGACTAGCGGGAGTCACAGATACGCAGTATTTT. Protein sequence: CANRGLAGVTDTQYF.

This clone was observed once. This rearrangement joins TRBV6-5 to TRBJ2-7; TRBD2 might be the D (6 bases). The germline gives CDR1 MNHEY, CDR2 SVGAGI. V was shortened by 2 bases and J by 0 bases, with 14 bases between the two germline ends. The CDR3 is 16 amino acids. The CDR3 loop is CASSYGGTTSSYEQYF. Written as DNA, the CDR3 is TGTGCCAGCAGTTACGGGGGGACGACAAGCTCCTACGAGCAGTACTTC.

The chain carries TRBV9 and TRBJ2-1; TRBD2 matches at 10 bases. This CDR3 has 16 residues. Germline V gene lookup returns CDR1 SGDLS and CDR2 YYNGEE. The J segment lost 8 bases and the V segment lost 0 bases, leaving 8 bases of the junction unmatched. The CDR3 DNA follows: TGTGCCAGCAGCGTAGACCAAGCGGGAGGGCCTCATGAGCAGTTCTTC. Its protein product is CASSVDQAGGPHEQFF.

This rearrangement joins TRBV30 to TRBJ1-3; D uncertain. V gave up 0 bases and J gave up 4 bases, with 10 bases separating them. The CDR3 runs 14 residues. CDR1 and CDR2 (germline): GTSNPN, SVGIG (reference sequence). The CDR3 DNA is TGTGCCTGGAGTGTAAAGGGTGGAGGAAACACCATATATTTT. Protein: CAWSVKGGGNTIYF.

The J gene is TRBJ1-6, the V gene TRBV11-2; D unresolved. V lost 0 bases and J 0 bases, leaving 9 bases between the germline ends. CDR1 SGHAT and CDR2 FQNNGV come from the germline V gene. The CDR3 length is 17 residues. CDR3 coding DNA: TGTGCCAGCAGCTTAGAAGGGCCGAGCTCCTATAATTCACCCCTCCACTTT. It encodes CASSLEGPSSYNSPLHF.